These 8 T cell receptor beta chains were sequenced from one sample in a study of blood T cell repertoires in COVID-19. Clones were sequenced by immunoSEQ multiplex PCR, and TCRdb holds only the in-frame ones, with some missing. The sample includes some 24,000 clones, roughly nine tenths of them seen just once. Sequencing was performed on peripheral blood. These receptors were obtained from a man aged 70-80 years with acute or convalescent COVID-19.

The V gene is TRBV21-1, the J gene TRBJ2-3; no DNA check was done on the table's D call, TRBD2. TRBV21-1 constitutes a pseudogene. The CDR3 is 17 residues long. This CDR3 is CASSNRGLAESTDTQYF. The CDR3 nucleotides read TGTGCCAGCAGCAACCGAGGACTAGCGGAATCCACAGATACGCAGTATTTT.

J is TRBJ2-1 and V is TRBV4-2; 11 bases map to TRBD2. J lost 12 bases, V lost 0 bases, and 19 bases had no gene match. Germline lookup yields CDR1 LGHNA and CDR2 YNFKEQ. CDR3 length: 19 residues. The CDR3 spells CASSQDLAGGPSTSYWQFF. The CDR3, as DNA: TGTGCCAGCAGCCAAGACTTAGCGGGAGGGCCCTCCACCTCATATTGGCAGTTCTTC.

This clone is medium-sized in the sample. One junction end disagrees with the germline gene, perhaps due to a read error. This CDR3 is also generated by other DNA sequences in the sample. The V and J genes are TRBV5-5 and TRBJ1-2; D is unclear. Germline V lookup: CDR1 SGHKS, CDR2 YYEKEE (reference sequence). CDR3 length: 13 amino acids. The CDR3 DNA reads TGTGCCAGCAGTTTGGCGGGGAGCTATGGCTACACCTTC. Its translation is CASSLAGSYGYTF.

The CDR3 nucleotides read TGTGCCAGCAGCTTAGCCAGCGGGGCGAACACCGGGGAGCTGTTTTTT. This codes for CASSLASGANTGELFF. V is TRBV7-9 and J is TRBJ2-2, with 7 bases fitting TRBD2. The germline V gene encodes CDR1 SEHNR and CDR2 FQNEAQ (reference sequence). The V segment lost 0 bases and the J segment 0 bases; nucleotides outside the gene matches: 1. The CDR3 sequence is 16 residues long.

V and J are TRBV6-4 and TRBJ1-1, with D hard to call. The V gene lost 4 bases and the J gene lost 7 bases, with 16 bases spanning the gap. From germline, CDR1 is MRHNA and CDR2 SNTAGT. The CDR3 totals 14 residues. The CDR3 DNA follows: TGTGCCAGCAGTGTTGGGGAGAGGGCCGATGAAGCTTTCTTT. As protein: CASSVGERADEAFF.

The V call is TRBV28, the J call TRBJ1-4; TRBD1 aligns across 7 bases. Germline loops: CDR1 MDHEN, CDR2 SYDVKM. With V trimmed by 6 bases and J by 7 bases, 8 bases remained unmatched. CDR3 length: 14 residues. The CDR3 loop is CASSPSGTVEKLFF. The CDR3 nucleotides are TGTGCCAGCAGCCCGTCCGGGACAGTTGAAAAACTGTTTTTT.

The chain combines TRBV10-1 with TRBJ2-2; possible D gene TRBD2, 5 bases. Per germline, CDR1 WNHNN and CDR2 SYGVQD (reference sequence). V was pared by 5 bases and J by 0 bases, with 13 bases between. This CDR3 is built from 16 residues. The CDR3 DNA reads TGCGCCAGCAGTCCCTCGGGTAGCGCGAACACCGGGGAGCTGTTTTTT. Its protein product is CASSPSGSANTGELFF.

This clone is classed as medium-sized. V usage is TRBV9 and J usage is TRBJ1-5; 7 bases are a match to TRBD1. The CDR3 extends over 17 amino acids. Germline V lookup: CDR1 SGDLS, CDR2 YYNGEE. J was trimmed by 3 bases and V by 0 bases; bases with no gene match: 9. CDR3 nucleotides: TGTGCCAGCAGCGTAGGAGGGGACAGCACTAACAATCAGCCCCAGCATTTT. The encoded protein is CASSVGGDSTNNQPQHF.